The TCR beta chain described here comes from a study of blood T cell repertoires in COVID-19. Turning to the study itself: The cDNA or gDNA used as material had been derived from T cells, B-cell-depleted T cells, or PBMCs.

This CDR3 is 12 amino acids long. Germline CDR1 is SGDLS and CDR2 is YYNGEE. V lost 5 bases to trimming and J lost 3 bases, with 6 bases between them. Original processing methods: Quantification of nucleated cells was approximated via reference gene primer amplification. TCRdb's copy holds only in-frame clones and misses some; the assay was immunoSEQ multiplex PCR. V, J and clone size derive from that table, while D and trimming were established from the DNA sequence. The sample consists of roughly 270,000 clones, 88% of them appearing once. The sequencing sample was made of peripheral blood. The origin of this receptor is a man aged 18-30 years with active or convalescent COVID-19. The chain carries TRBV9 and TRBJ1-3; unclear D gene. The CDR3 DNA follows: TGTGCCAGCAGTGAGTTTGGAAACACCATATATTTT. As protein: CASSEFGNTIYF.